These 27 T cell receptor beta chains were all obtained from the same sample, sequenced in a study of blood T cell repertoires in COVID-19. Data came from immunoSEQ multiplex PCR; TCRdb stores just in-frame clones and leaves some out. The sample yields approximately 300,000 clones, around 88% seen once. The sequenced sample was peripheral blood. These receptors were taken from a woman aged 45-59 years with acute or convalescent COVID-19.

CDR3 in amino acids: CASSLRRHSNTEAFF. In nucleotides, the CDR3 is TGTGCCAGCAGCCTAAGGCGACACTCGAACACTGAAGCTTTCTTT. The chain joins TRBV7-2 to TRBJ1-1; D ambiguous. There are 15 residues in the CDR3. Looked up from germline, CDR1 is SGHTA and CDR2 is FQGNSA. Trimming removed 5 bases from V and 1 base from J, with 14 bases in between.

The CDR3, as DNA: TGTGCCTGGAGTACTAGCGGGAACGACAATGAGCAGTTCTTC. Amino acids: CAWSTSGNDNEQFF. V gene TRBV30 combines with J gene TRBJ2-1; TRBD2 matches at 10 bases. The CDR3 consists of 14 residues. V shed 2 bases, J shed 5 bases, and the junction held 3 bases outside the gene matches. The V gene's germline CDR1 is GTSNPN and CDR2 SVGIG (reference sequence).

V and J are TRBV10-3 and TRBJ2-5; maybe TRBD2 (5 bases). The CDR3 is 10 amino acids. Germline V gives CDR1 ENHRY, CDR2 SYGVKD. Trimming pared 10 bases from V and 2 bases from J, leaving 5 bases between. The CDR3: CATGQETQYF. The DNA of the CDR3 is TGTGCCACGGGACAAGAGACCCAGTACTTC.

The J gene is TRBJ1-2, the V gene TRBV2; tentative D call: TRBD1 (5 bases). The germline V gene has CDR1 SNHLY and CDR2 FYNNEI. The CDR3 is 12 residues long. Trimming removed 4 bases from V and 6 bases from J, with 9 bases in between. The CDR3 is CASSVGGDGYTF. For the CDR3, the DNA is TGTGCCAGCAGTGTAGGAGGGGATGGCTACACCTTC.

A single count supports this clone. This chain links TRBV7-2 with TRBJ1-4, with a tentative D call TRBD1 (6 bases). CDR3 length equals 15 residues. The V gene's germline CDR1 is SGHTA and CDR2 FQGNSA. V dropped 1 base and J dropped 8 bases, with 14 bases sitting between them. The CDR3: CASSLDIGGLEKLFF. The CDR3 region has the DNA TGTGCCAGCAGCTTAGACATAGGGGGTCTCGAAAAACTGTTTTTT.

V gene TRBV28 combines with J gene TRBJ1-4; a possible D gene is TRBD1 (6 bases). This CDR3 has 16 amino acids. Germline V gives CDR1 MDHEN, CDR2 SYDVKM. V was cut by 4 bases and J by 3 bases, with 15 bases left in between. This chain's CDR3 is CASSSTGFWANEKLFF. CDR3 in DNA: TGTGCCAGCAGTTCTACAGGGTTCTGGGCTAATGAAAAACTGTTTTTT.

The J gene is TRBJ1-5, the V gene TRBV5-1, with 9 bases aligning to TRBD1. The CDR3 has 16 residues. V shed 1 base, J shed 4 bases, and the junction held 6 bases outside the gene matches. From germline, CDR1 is SGHRS and CDR2 YFSETQ. The CDR3 region has the DNA TGCGCCAGCAGCTTGACAGGGGGCGAGGGAAATCAGCCCCAGCATTTT. The encoded protein is CASSLTGGEGNQPQHF.

About this clone itself: The junction does not match germline at one end; this may be a read error. This chain links TRBV5-3 with TRBJ2-7; no reliable D call. TRBV5-3 is classed as an ORF, of uncertain function. This CDR3 contains 9 residues. This chain's CDR3 is CARSLASSF. CDR3 in DNA: TGTGCCAGAAGCTTGGCGAGTTCGTTC.

This chain connects TRBV7-9 to TRBJ2-5; 7 bases map to TRBD2. J lost 4 bases, V lost 2 bases, and 7 bases had no gene match. CDR3 length: 15 residues. CDR1 is SEHNR, CDR2 FQNEAQ, per germline (reference sequence). This CDR3 reads CASSLTGGSIETQYF. In DNA form, the CDR3 reads TGTGCCAGCAGCTTAACGGGGGGAAGCATAGAGACCCAGTACTTC.

The rearrangement links TRBV5-6 to TRBJ2-2, with 9 positions matching TRBD1. The CDR3 has 15 amino acids. The germline CDR1 and CDR2 sequences are SGHDT and YYEEEE. J gave up 3 bases and V 2 bases, and 2 bases lay outside the gene matches. CDR3 sequence reads: CASSFGTGYTGELFF. The CDR3 DNA reads TGTGCCAGCAGCTTTGGGACAGGGTACACCGGGGAGCTGTTTTTT. Together with reference TRBV5-6 and TRBJ2-2, the CDR3 gives the full variable domain: DAGVTQSPTHLIKTRGQQVTLRCSPKSGHDTVSWYQQALGQGPQFIFQYYEEEERQRGNFPDRFSGHQFPNYSSELNVNALLLGDSALYLCASSFGTGYTGELFFGEGSRLTVL.

The V call is TRBV10-3, the J call TRBJ2-7; 10 nucleotides agree with TRBD1. CDR3 length equals 15 residues. CDR1 is ENHRY, CDR2 SYGVKD, per germline. V trimming: 2 bases; J trimming: 4 bases; junction bases outside the gene matches: 5. The CDR3 protein is CAISEMGQGIYEQYF. The CDR3 coding sequence is TGTGCCATCAGTGAGATGGGACAGGGGATTTACGAGCAGTACTTC.

V is TRBV24-1 and J is TRBJ2-1; D unclear. This CDR3 spans 14 amino acids. V lost 3 bases, J lost 3 bases, and 8 bases lay in between. Germline CDR1 is KGHDR and CDR2 is SFDVKD. CDR3 in amino acids: CATSDLGLYNEQFF. Written as DNA, the CDR3 is TGTGCCACCAGTGATCTCGGTCTCTACAATGAGCAGTTCTTC.

This chain links TRBV29-1 with TRBJ1-2; 10 positions agree with TRBD1. Germline lookup yields CDR1 SQVTM and CDR2 ANQGSEA. The length of the CDR3 is 17 residues. V was clipped by 5 bases and J by 7 bases; unmatched bases: 19. The CDR3, as DNA: TGCAGCGTTCGTGGGACAGGGGCGGATATAAACTATGGTGGCTACACCTTC. This codes for CSVRGTGADINYGGYTF.

The chain recombines TRBV19 with TRBJ2-5; TRBD2 agrees at 11 bases. CDR3 length: 14 residues. Germline-derived CDR1 and CDR2 are LNHDA and SQIVND (reference sequence). After removal of 9 bases from V and 5 bases from J, the junction contained 8 bases not matched to a gene. CDR3 in DNA: TGTGCCAGCTCACTAGCGGGGGATTTGGAGACCCAGTACTTC. Protein product: CASSLAGDLETQYF. Full variable domain (remainder filled in from reference TRBV19 and TRBJ2-5): DGGITQSPKYLFRKEGQNVTLSCEQNLNHDAMYWYRQDPGQGLRLIYYSQIVNDFQKGDIAEGYSVSREKKESFPLTVTSAQKNPTAFYLCASSLAGDLETQYFGPGTRLLVL.

The CDR3, as DNA: TGCGCCAGCAGCTTCCGGGGTGATACTGGAAACACCATATATTTT. Translated: CASSFRGDTGNTIYF. V gene TRBV5-1 combines with J gene TRBJ1-3; no definite D call. This CDR3 comprises 15 residues. V dropped 2 bases and J dropped 2 bases, with 11 bases sitting between them. Germline CDR1 reads SGHRS; CDR2 reads YFSETQ.

The chain employs TRBV24-1 and TRBJ2-2; 12 bases fit TRBD2. With 1 base clipped from V and 4 bases from J, the junction kept 3 bases outside the gene matches. The CDR3 is 17 amino acids. The germline gives CDR1 KGHDR, CDR2 SFDVKD. The CDR3 coding sequence is TGTGCCACCAGTGATTTAAGACTAGCGGGGGCCACCGGGGAGCTGTTTTTT. This gives the protein CATSDLRLAGATGELFF.

This rearrangement joins TRBV3-1 (or the pseudogene TRBV3-2) to TRBJ1-6, with TRBD1 matching over 7 bases. Trimming took 0 bases from V and 5 from J; bases not matched to a gene: 4. From germline, CDR1 is LGHDT and CDR2 YNNKEL (reference sequence). The CDR3 is 16 residues long. CDR3 amino acids: CASSQDSGTDNSPLHF. The CDR3 nucleotides are TGTGCCAGCAGCCAAGACTCGGGGACAGATAATTCACCCCTCCACTTT.

V gene TRBV5-1 combines with J gene TRBJ1-2; D gene uncertain. CDR1 SGHRS and CDR2 YFSETQ come from the germline V gene. The CDR3 runs 16 residues. Deletions cut 4 bases from V and 0 bases from J, with 16 bases between. Written as DNA, the CDR3 is TGCGCCAGCAGCGGTGCGGGGATTCTGGCTAACTATGGCTACACCTTC. As protein: CASSGAGILANYGYTF.

J is TRBJ2-3 and V is TRBV24-1; 9 bases map to TRBD1. Germline-derived CDR1 and CDR2 are KGHDR and SFDVKD. The CDR3 consists of 14 residues. The V segment lost 2 bases and the J segment 7 bases; nucleotides outside the gene matches: 3. The CDR3: CATSDSGQGHTQYF. The DNA of the CDR3 is TGTGCCACCAGTGATTCGGGACAGGGCCATACGCAGTATTTT.

This chain uses TRBV18 with TRBJ1-4, with D unresolved. Trimming removed 4 bases from V and 8 bases from J, with 11 bases in between. CDR3 length: 13 amino acids. Per germline, CDR1 KGHSH and CDR2 LQKENI. The CDR3 DNA reads as TGTGCCAGCTCACTCCAGAAGGAGGAAAAACTGTTTTTT. Its protein is CASSLQKEEKLFF.

The chain employs TRBV5-3 and TRBJ2-5; 9 bases fit TRBD1. TRBV5-3 is classed as an ORF, of uncertain function. Trimming removed 4 bases from V and 1 base from J; junction bases left unmatched: 5. The CDR3 runs 15 residues. The CDR3 DNA is TGTGCCAGAAGCGGGACAGGGCCCGTCCAAGAGACCCAGTACTTC. This gives the protein CARSGTGPVQETQYF.

V usage is TRBV29-1 and J usage is TRBJ2-7, with D perhaps TRBD2 (5 bases). Germline-derived CDR1 and CDR2 are SQVTM and ANQGSEA. Trimming cost V 0 bases and J 6 bases, with 15 bases left between them. The CDR3 is 14 amino acids. This chain's CDR3 is CSVEDHRGMGEQYF. The CDR3 DNA reads as TGCAGCGTTGAAGATCATCGGGGAATGGGCGAGCAGTACTTC.

This CDR3 reads CASSEQTRGPGYTF. CDR3 nucleotide sequence: TGTGCCAGCAGCGAACAAACCAGGGGGCCTGGCTACACCTTC. The rearrangement links TRBV2 to TRBJ1-2, with TRBD1 matching 8 bases. Per germline, CDR1 SNHLY and CDR2 FYNNEI. V lost 6 bases to trimming and J lost 7 bases; unmatched junction nucleotides: 10. The CDR3 spans 14 residues.

V is TRBV7-2 and J is TRBJ2-3; a possible D gene is TRBD2 (5 bases). CDR1 is SGHTA and CDR2 is FQGNSA in the germline V gene. This CDR3 has 18 residues. V was shortened by 0 bases and J by 0 bases, with 16 bases between the two germline ends. The CDR3 reads CASSLAGIRGRSTDTQYF. In DNA form, the CDR3 reads TGTGCCAGCAGCTTAGCGGGTATCCGGGGTCGGAGCACAGATACGCAGTATTTT.

The chain employs TRBV24-1 and TRBJ1-2, with no clear D. The CDR3 covers 14 residues. Germline V lookup: CDR1 KGHDR, CDR2 SFDVKD. Trimming cost V 1 base and J 4 bases, with 9 bases left between them. The DNA for the CDR3 is TGTGCCACCAGTGATTTAGCCCAGGCCTATGGCTACACCTTC. Encoded protein: CATSDLAQAYGYTF.

V is TRBV9 and J is TRBJ1-3, with D hard to call. Trimming stripped 2 bases from V and 2 bases from J, with 2 bases between. In germline, CDR1 is SGDLS, CDR2 YYNGEE. This CDR3 spans 12 amino acids. Here the CDR3 reads CASSVAGNTIYF. The CDR3 DNA sequence: TGTGCCAGCAGCGTCGCTGGAAACACCATATATTTT.

This clone appeared a few times. The chain combines TRBV19 with TRBJ2-3, with 8 bases identical to TRBD2. The CDR3 length is 15 residues. With 8 bases clipped from V and 2 bases from J, the junction kept 9 bases outside the gene matches. CDR1 LNHDA and CDR2 SQIVND come from the germline V gene (reference sequence). The CDR3 spells CASGPGLGYTDTQYF. The CDR3, as DNA: TGTGCCAGTGGGCCGGGACTAGGGTACACAGATACGCAGTATTTT.